What follows are 17 T cell receptor beta chains derived from one specimen sequenced in a study of shared clonotypes between healthy human individuals. CD8 cells classed as naive were CD45RO-negative and positively selected for CCR7, excluding terminally differentiated effector memory CD45RA+ cells. Sequencing used immunoSEQ multiplex PCR; TCRdb keeps in-frame clones, though not all of them. The sample yields hundreds of thousands of clones, around 96% seen once. The sample consisted of naive CD8+ T cells sorted from blood. Source of these receptors: a young woman in good health.

For this clone: Different DNA sequences within this sample yield the same CDR3. CDR3 sequence: CASSEDYGYTF. The CDR3 nucleotides are TGTGCCAGCAGTGAGGATTATGGCTACACCTTC. The gene calls are TRBV2 and TRBJ1-2; D remains ambiguous. Germline-derived CDR1 and CDR2 are SNHLY and FYNNEI. Trimming took off 3 bases at V and 5 bases at J, with 4 bases between the two ends. This CDR3 region has 11 residues.

This chain joins TRBV27 and TRBJ2-1, with 7 bases that match TRBD2. The CDR3 length is 14 residues. From germline, CDR1 is MNHEY and CDR2 SMNVEV (reference sequence). V gave up 3 bases and J gave up 6 bases; unmatched junction bases: 5. The CDR3 region is CASSFVGGINEQFF. For the CDR3, the DNA is TGTGCCAGCAGTTTTGTGGGAGGGATCAATGAGCAGTTCTTC.

This clone showed up just once. CDR3 nucleotide sequence: TGTGCCACCAGCAGAGGGTCAGAGGGCACTAATGAAAAACTGTTTTTT. As protein: CATSRGSEGTNEKLFF. This chain connects TRBV15 to TRBJ1-4; D not resolved. With 1 base removed from V and 2 bases from J, the gap between germline ends came to 11 bases. CDR1 is LNHNV, CDR2 YYDKDF, per germline (reference sequence). The CDR3 runs to 16 residues.

The chain carries TRBV18 and TRBJ2-1; D is perhaps TRBD2 (6 bases). V gave up 3 bases and J gave up 0 bases, with 24 bases separating them. This CDR3 has 20 amino acids. Germline V gives CDR1 KGHSH, CDR2 LQKENI. As DNA, the CDR3 is TGTGCCAGCTCACCGCCGGCAGGGCTGGTCGTGACTAGCTCCTACAATGAGCAGTTCTTC. As protein: CASSPPAGLVVTSSYNEQFF. Full variable domain (missing parts from reference TRBV18 and TRBJ2-1): NAGVMQNPRHLVRRRGQEARLRCSPMKGHSHVYWYRQLPEEGLKFMVYLQKENIIDESGMPKERFSAEFPKEGPSILRIQQVVRGDSAAYFCASSPPAGLVVTSSYNEQFFGPGTRLTVL.

This chain joins TRBV28 and TRBJ2-7, with 11 nucleotides matching TRBD2. Trimming at V came to 3 bases and at J to 0 bases, leaving 10 bases not matched to a gene. The CDR3 runs to 18 residues. Germline V gene lookup returns CDR1 MDHEN and CDR2 SYDVKM. The CDR3 sequence: CASSFFGTSGLSSYEQYF. The CDR3 DNA follows: TGTGCCAGCAGTTTCTTCGGGACTAGCGGTCTCAGCTCCTACGAGCAGTACTTC.

This clone was counted once. The chain uses TRBV7-9 and TRBJ2-5, with D maybe TRBD1 (6 bases). V was clipped by 2 bases and J by 0 bases, with 10 bases between them. Germline CDR1 is SEHNR and CDR2 is FQNEAQ (reference sequence). This CDR3 region has 15 residues. CDR3 sequence reads: CASSLTGQYQETQYF. In DNA, the CDR3 is TGTGCCAGCAGCTTAACAGGACAGTACCAAGAGACCCAGTACTTC.

This chain links TRBV6-5 with TRBJ2-7; 8 bases agree with TRBD2. The trim removed 6 bases at V and 4 bases at J, leaving 11 bases unmatched. The CDR3 length is 15 residues. CDR1 and CDR2 from the germline V gene are MNHEY and SVGAGI. Here the CDR3 DNA reads TGTGCCAGCAGCTACGGGACCCGGGGGGGTTACGAGCAGTACTTC. Translating it yields CASSYGTRGGYEQYF.

The count of this clone is one. The chain links TRBV9 to TRBJ1-4; D is perhaps TRBD1 (5 bases). Germline V gives CDR1 SGDLS, CDR2 YYNGEE. The CDR3 consists of 16 residues. Trimming removed 0 bases from V and 6 bases from J, with 15 bases in between. This CDR3 reads CASSVGGNSGHEKLFF. The CDR3 region has the DNA TGTGCCAGCAGCGTAGGGGGGAATTCAGGTCATGAAAAACTGTTTTTT.

The V and J genes are TRBV5-6 and TRBJ2-1; D unclear. Between the trimmed V and J ends, which lost 2 bases and 5 bases, there was a span of 5 bases. This CDR3 spans 12 amino acids. Germline V gene lookup returns CDR1 SGHDT and CDR2 YYEEEE. CDR3 DNA sequence: TGTGCCAGCAGCTTTGAGAACAATGAGCAGTTCTTC. Amino acids: CASSFENNEQFF.

CDR3 residues: CASSPFGEKLFF. As DNA, the CDR3 is TGTGCCAGCAGTCCGTTTGGTGAAAAACTGTTTTTT. The chain links TRBV7-6 to TRBJ1-4; D remains ambiguous. The germline V gene has CDR1 SGHVS and CDR2 FNYEAQ. The CDR3 runs 12 residues. V gave up 6 bases and J gave up 7 bases, with 9 bases separating them.

The CDR3 region is CASSQEGSDDVYNEQFF. The CDR3 DNA sequence: TGTGCCAGCAGCCAGGAGGGATCAGATGACGTCTACAATGAGCAGTTCTTC. The chain has TRBV4-2 and TRBJ2-1, with D perhaps matching TRBD2 (6 bases). This CDR3 spans 17 amino acids. Trimming removed 3 bases from V and 3 bases from J, with 18 bases in between. CDR1 and CDR2 (germline): LGHNA, YNFKEQ.

This clone has a single count. The chain employs TRBV7-8 and TRBJ1-2, with 7 positions matching TRBD1. The CDR3 loop spans 14 amino acids. J gave up 4 bases and V 1 base, and 3 bases lay outside the gene matches. In germline, CDR1 is SGHVS, CDR2 FQNEAQ. The CDR3 bases are TGTGCCAGCAGCTTAGACAGGGGAGTCTATGGCTACACCTTC. Residues: CASSLDRGVYGYTF.

The chain has TRBV19 and TRBJ2-1; D is uncertain. CDR1 is LNHDA and CDR2 is SQIVND in the germline V gene (reference sequence). The CDR3 has 12 amino acids. Trimming took off 3 bases at V and 8 bases at J, with 8 bases between the two ends. The CDR3 DNA reads TGTGCCAGTAGTATTTGGGCCCATGAGCAGTTCTTC. Protein product: CASSIWAHEQFF.

The chain uses TRBV5-5 and TRBJ1-3, with TRBD1 identical over 7 bases. V lost 2 bases, J lost 3 bases, and 14 bases stayed unmatched. There are 18 residues in the CDR3. CDR1 is SGHKS and CDR2 is YYEKEE in the germline V gene (reference sequence). CDR3 residues: CASSFGWTPGGGGNTIYF. The CDR3 region has the DNA TGTGCCAGCAGCTTTGGGTGGACTCCAGGGGGAGGTGGAAACACCATATATTTT.

V is TRBV5-5 and J is TRBJ2-7; perhaps TRBD1 as D (6 bases). This CDR3 spans 14 amino acids. Deletions cut 10 bases from V and 3 bases from J, with 20 bases between. Germline V lookup: CDR1 SGHKS, CDR2 YYEKEE (reference sequence). The CDR3 DNA reads TGTGCCGGGGGACCAGATTCAGGGGACTACGAGCAGTACTTC. Translation: CAGGPDSGDYEQYF.

The CDR3 DNA sequence: TGCGCCAGCAGCCAAACCGGGACTAGCAGGAATGAGCAGTTCTTC. It is translated as CASSQTGTSRNEQFF. The chain carries TRBV4-1 and TRBJ2-1; the match to TRBD2 covers 9 bases. The germline V gene encodes CDR1 MGHRA and CDR2 YSYEKL. The CDR3 consists of 15 residues. The junction had 6 bases not matched to a gene; V was cut back by 2 bases and J by 7 bases.

The genes are TRBV2 and TRBJ1-1; weak D call: TRBD1 (5 bases). The CDR3 contains 14 residues. The germline V and J ends were trimmed by 8 bases and 3 bases, with 16 bases remaining between them. CDR1 is SNHLY and CDR2 is FYNNEI in the germline V gene. CDR3 bases: TGTGCCAGCGGGGCCCAGCAGGGACACACTGAAGCTTTCTTT. Protein sequence: CASGAQQGHTEAFF.